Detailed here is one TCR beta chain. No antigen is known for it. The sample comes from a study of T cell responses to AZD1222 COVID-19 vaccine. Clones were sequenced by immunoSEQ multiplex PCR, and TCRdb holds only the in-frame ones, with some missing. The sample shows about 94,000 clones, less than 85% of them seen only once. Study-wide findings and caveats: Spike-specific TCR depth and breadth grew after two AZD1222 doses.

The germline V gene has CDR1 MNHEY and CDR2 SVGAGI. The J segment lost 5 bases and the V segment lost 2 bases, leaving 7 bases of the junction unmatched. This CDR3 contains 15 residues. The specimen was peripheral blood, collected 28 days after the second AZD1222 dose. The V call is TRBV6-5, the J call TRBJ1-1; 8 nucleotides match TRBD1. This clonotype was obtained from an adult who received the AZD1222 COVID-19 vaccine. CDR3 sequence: CASSYPRTGRTEAFF. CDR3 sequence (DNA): TGTGCCAGCAGTTACCCGCGGACAGGGAGAACTGAAGCTTTCTTT.